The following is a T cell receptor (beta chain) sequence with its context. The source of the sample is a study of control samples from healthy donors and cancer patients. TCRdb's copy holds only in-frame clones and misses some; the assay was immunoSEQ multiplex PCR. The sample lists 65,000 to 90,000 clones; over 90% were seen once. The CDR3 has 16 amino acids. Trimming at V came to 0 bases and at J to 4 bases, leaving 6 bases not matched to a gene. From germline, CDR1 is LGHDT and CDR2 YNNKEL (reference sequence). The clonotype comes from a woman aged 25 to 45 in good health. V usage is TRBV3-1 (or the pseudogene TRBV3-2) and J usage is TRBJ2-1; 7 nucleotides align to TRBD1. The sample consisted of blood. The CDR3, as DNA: TGTGCCAGCAGCCAAGAAGGTAGGGGGCCATACAATGAGCAGTTCTTC. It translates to CASSQEGRGPYNEQFF.